This T cell receptor (beta chain) derives from a study of T cell responses to AZD1222 COVID-19 vaccine (dated by TCRdb to about 2021). For the wider study: AZD1222 recipients given second doses at about 4 weeks or at about 12 weeks were pooled, since spike-specific TCR depth and breadth were not found to differ between the two schedules. Trial participants were enrolled by age into 18-55, 56-69 and 70-plus year subgroups, with roughly 150, 30 and 60 TCR-sequenced participants respectively. TCR sequencing was performed for over 230 trial participants, of whom around 210 were given two doses of AZD1222 and 26 were given two doses of MenACWY control vaccine. Findings and caveats that apply to the study as a whole: Because no day 14 peak-response samples were available, the repertoires could be characterized only after the peak T cell response. Vaccine-associated CD4 TCRs spanned the whole spike protein, with dominant responses in regions 160-218 and 743-854. A significant rise in spike-specific TCR breadth and depth was observed after two AZD1222 doses relative to day 0 and relative to MenACWY recipients. Participants were mostly white British, with more females than males. The authors suggested clonal diversity may have been underestimated. Only five or six AZD1222 recipients were SARS-CoV-2 seropositive at baseline, limiting conclusions about previously exposed vaccinees. Nearly half of unique spike-specific TCRs reportedly recognized epitopes outside regions mutated in the B.1.351 and B.1.1.7 variants. In the small 56-69-year group, the increase in depth fell short of significance, most likely because of low power.

The CDR3 regions of human TCRbeta chains were analyzed by immunosequencing. In the source study's methods: Repertoire TCRs were checked for matches against a reference library of SARS-CoV-2-specific TCRs that had been generated using the MIRA antigen-specificity platform. Breadth meant the fraction of unique TCRs that were SARS-CoV-2-associated, whereas depth meant the fraction of total T cells that were SARS-CoV-2-associated. Each spike-specific TCR was assigned to its reactive spike region and to a CD4 or CD8 class using the MIRA data. Log10-transformed breadth and depth values were compared by one-way ANOVA with Sidak's multiple comparisons tests. The table comes from immuneACCESS by way of TCRdb, which keeps in-frame sequences with V and J called. Part of the clones is missing from these tables; in studies checked, under half for an unresolved V gene and the rest for unknown reasons. Clone size and the V and J calls come from that table; the DNA yielded D and trimming. This sample comprises about 110,000 clones, about 90% of them detected only once. The ten most abundant clones make up around 20% of the sample.

Sample time point, as interpreted from the label and publication: baseline before first vaccination. The vaccinee samples were drawn from two UK trials, COV001 and COV002, one of which was a single-blind randomized controlled phase 2/3 trial testing AZD1222 (ChAdOx1 nCoV-19) in healthy adults. For TCRbeta chain sequencing, PBMC samples were collected from trial participants at day 0 and at day 28 after the second dose. This clone was found once. The target of this receptor is not known. Base qualities are not at hand, and no much larger clone is one base apart. The starting material was peripheral blood, obtained on day 0 of AZD1222 vaccination. This receptor was taken from an adult in good health.

The DNA reads TGTGCCAGCAGCGCAGGATTACAGGGGGGGACTGAAGCTTTCTTT. It translates to CASSAGLQGGTEAFF. The rearrangement combines TRBV9 with TRBJ1-1; 8 bases in between match TRBD1. For this chain, trimming is 3 bases at the V end and 5 bases at the J end, and the number of junction bases without a gene match is 9. From the cysteine through the phenylalanine, the CDR3 covers 15 amino acids. The only DNA kept is the CDR3, 45 bases in frame from the first base. Sequences SGDLS (CDR1) and YYNGEE (CDR2) are obtained from the germline V gene.